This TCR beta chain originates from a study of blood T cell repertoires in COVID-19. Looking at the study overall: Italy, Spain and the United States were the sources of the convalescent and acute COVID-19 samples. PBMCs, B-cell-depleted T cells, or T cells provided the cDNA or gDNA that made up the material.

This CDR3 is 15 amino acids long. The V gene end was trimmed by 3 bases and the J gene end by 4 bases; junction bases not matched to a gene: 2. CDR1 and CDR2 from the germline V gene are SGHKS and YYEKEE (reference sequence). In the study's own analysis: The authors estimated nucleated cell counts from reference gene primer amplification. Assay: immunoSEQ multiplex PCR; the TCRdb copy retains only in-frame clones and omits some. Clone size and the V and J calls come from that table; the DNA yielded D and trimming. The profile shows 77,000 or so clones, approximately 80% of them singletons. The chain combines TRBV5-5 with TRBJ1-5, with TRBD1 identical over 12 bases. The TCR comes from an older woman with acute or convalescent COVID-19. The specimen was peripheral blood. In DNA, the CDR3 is TGTGCCAGCAGCTGGGGACAGGGGGCAAATCAGCCCCAGCATTTT. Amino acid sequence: CASSWGQGANQPQHF.